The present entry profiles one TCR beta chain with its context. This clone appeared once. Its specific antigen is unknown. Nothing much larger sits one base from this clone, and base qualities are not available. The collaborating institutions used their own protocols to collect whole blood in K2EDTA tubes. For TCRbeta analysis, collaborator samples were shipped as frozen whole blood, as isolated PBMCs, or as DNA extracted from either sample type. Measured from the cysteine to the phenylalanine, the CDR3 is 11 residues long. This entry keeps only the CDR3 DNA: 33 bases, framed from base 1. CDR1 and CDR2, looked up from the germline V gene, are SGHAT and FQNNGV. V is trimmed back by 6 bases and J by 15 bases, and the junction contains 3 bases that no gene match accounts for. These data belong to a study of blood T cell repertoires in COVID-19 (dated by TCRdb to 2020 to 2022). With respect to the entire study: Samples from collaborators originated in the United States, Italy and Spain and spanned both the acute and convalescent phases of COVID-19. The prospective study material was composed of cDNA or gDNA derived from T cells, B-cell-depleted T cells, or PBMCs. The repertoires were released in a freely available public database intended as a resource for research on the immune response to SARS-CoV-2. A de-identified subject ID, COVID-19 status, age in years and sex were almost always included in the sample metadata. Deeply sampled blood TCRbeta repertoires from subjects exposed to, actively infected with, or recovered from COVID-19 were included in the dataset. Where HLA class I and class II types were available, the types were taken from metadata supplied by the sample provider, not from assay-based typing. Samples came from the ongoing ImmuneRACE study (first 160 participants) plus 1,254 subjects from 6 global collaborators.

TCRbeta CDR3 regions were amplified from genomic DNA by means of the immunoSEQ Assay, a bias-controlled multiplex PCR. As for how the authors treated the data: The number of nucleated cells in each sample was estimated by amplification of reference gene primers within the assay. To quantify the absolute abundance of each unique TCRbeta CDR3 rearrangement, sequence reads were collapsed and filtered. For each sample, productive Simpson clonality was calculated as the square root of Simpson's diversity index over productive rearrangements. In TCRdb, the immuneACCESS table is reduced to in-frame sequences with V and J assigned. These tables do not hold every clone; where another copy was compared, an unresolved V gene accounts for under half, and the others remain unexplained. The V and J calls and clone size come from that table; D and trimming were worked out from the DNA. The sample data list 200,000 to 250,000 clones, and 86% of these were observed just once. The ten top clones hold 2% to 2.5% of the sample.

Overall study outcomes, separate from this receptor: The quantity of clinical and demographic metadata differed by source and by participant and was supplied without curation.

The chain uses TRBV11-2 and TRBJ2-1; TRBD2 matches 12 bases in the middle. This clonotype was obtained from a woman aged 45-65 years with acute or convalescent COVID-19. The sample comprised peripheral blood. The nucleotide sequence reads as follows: TGTGCCAGCAGTTTGGGACTAGCGGGGTTCTTC. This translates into CASSLGLAGFF.